This T cell receptor beta chain was captured in a study of shared clonotypes between healthy human individuals. Clones were sequenced by immunoSEQ multiplex PCR, and TCRdb holds only the in-frame ones, with some missing. Among 800,000 to 1,200,000 clones listed, approximately 80% were seen once. CDR3 length equals 15 residues. The V gene end was trimmed by 0 bases and the J gene end by 9 bases; junction bases not matched to a gene: 11. Germline V gene sequence: CDR1 MNHEY, CDR2 SVGAGI. This clonotype was obtained from a man between 18 and 29 years old in good health. Some clones in this sample may be carry-over from other donors' samples. Sample: memory CD4+ T cells from PBMCs. Stated subset: CD45RA-negative fraction. V is TRBV6-5 and J is TRBJ2-7; 7 bases are a match to TRBD2. Here the CDR3 reads CASSYSGGSLPGQYF. The CDR3 region has the DNA TGTGCCAGCAGTTACTCGGGCGGGAGCCTCCCGGGGCAGTACTTC.